Following are 17 T cell receptor beta chains from one sample sequenced in a study of Ad26.COV2.S vaccination and SARS-CoV-2 variants. Documented treatment: approximately 18 received Ad26.COV2.S at low or high dose, single or two shots; about 5 received placebo; per-sample allocation not given. Day 63 after the first injection of vaccine or placebo was the sampling time. Sequencing used immunoSEQ multiplex PCR; TCRdb keeps in-frame clones, though not all of them. This table has nearly 400,000 clones, about 89% appearing once. The source material was peripheral blood, sampled in a trial of Ad26.COV2.S vaccine versus placebo. The receptor source for this set is a person aged 18-65 years who received the Ad26.COV2.S COVID-19 vaccine or a placebo.

A single count supports this clone. The chain recombines TRBV18 with TRBJ2-1; tentatively, D is TRBD2 (6 bases). Germline CDR1 and CDR2: KGHSH and LQKENI. Trimming pared 0 bases from V and 8 bases from J, leaving 14 bases between. CDR3 length equals 15 residues. In DNA form, the CDR3 reads TGTGCCAGCTCACCACCGGTTTCAGGGAGGCATGAGCAGTTCTTC. Residues: CASSPPVSGRHEQFF. Supplemented by reference TRBV18 and TRBJ2-1, the full variable domain reads NAGVMQNPRHLVRRRGQEARLRCSPMKGHSHVYWYRQLPEEGLKFMVYLQKENIIDESGMPKERFSAEFPKEGPSILRIQQVVRGDSAAYFCASSPPVSGRHEQFFGPGTRLTVL.

This clone was recorded a few times. V usage is TRBV7-7 and J usage is TRBJ2-2; D possibly corresponds to TRBD1 (6 bases). V lost 4 bases and J lost 3, with 12 bases in between. The CDR3 sequence is 15 residues long. Germline V gives CDR1 SSHAT, CDR2 FNYEAQ (reference sequence). CDR3 in DNA: TGTGCCAGCAGCTCCCGGGACACTGACACCGGGGAGCTGTTTTTT. It is translated as CASSSRDTDTGELFF.

The chain employs TRBV29-1 and TRBJ2-5; D is tentatively TRBD1 or TRBD2 (5 bases each). The CDR3 spans 12 residues. Between the trimmed V and J ends, which lost 3 bases and 9 bases, there was a span of 14 bases. Germline assignment: CDR1 SQVTM and CDR2 ANQGSEA. As DNA, the CDR3 is TGCAGCGTTGATAGTGGGGCCGGGGCCCAGTACTTC. Amino acid sequence: CSVDSGAGAQYF.

The V call is TRBV2, the J call TRBJ1-1; D possibly corresponds to TRBD1 (5 bases). Germline V gene sequence: CDR1 SNHLY, CDR2 FYNNEI. This CDR3 spans 13 amino acids. V gave up 7 bases and J gave up 6 bases, with 15 bases separating them. CDR3 DNA: TGTGCCAGCATGGCCAGGGCGGGCGCTGAAGCTTTCTTT. Protein: CASMARAGAEAFF.

DNA for the CDR3: TGCGCCAGCAGCCAAGATCCGCTTGGGGGACTAAACAATGAGCAGTTCTTC. Its translation: CASSQDPLGGLNNEQFF. The rearrangement joins TRBV4-1 to TRBJ2-1; TRBD2 agrees at 7 bases. The CDR3 sequence is 17 residues long. V was clipped by 0 bases and J by 5 bases; unmatched bases: 10. Germline assignment: CDR1 MGHRA and CDR2 YSYEKL.

Regarding this clone: At the DNA level, this CDR3 is encoded by other sequences in the same sample as well. The chain is built from TRBV6-2 or TRBV6-3 and TRBJ2-5; no clear D. Germline V gene lookup returns CDR1 MNHEY and CDR2 SVGEGT. V was pared by 2 bases and J by 1 base, with 5 bases between. CDR3 size: 13 residues. The CDR3 region has the DNA TGTGCCAGCAGTTACGGGATCCAAGAGACCCAGTACTTC. Translated, it gives CASSYGIQETQYF.

The CDR3 sequence: CASSPINPTGRNTIYF. CDR3 nucleotides: TGTGCCAGCAGTCCGATAAACCCGACAGGGAGGAACACCATATATTTT. This chain uses TRBV28 with TRBJ1-3, with TRBD1 matching over 7 bases. The CDR3 consists of 16 residues. The V segment lost 5 bases and the J segment 7 bases; nucleotides outside the gene matches: 14. CDR1 is MDHEN, CDR2 SYDVKM, per germline.

The chain links TRBV7-9 to TRBJ2-7, with 7 bases identical to TRBD1. Trimming took 4 bases from V and 1 from J; bases not matched to a gene: 10. In germline, CDR1 is SEHNR, CDR2 FQNEAQ (reference sequence). This CDR3 region has 16 residues. This CDR3 is CASSSWDSLTSYEQYF. CDR3 DNA sequence: TGTGCCAGCAGCTCTTGGGACAGCCTGACGTCCTACGAGCAGTACTTC.

Many counts were recorded for this clone. This chain links TRBV5-5 with TRBJ1-5; no firm D call. Between the trimmed V and J ends, which lost 0 bases and 6 bases, there was a span of 7 bases. The CDR3 runs 13 residues. Germline CDR1 SGHKS, CDR2 YYEKEE (reference sequence). CDR3 sequence: CASSLAGSQPQHF. DNA of the CDR3: TGTGCCAGCAGCTTGGCGGGGAGTCAGCCCCAGCATTTT.

This clone was counted many times. The V call is TRBV2, the J call TRBJ1-4, with a possible D match to TRBD1 (5 bases). There are 16 residues in the CDR3. Trimming pared 2 bases from V and 4 bases from J, leaving 14 bases between. The V gene's germline CDR1 is SNHLY and CDR2 FYNNEI. CDR3 loop: CASSEPKDSSNEKLFF. The CDR3 coding sequence is TGTGCCAGCAGTGAACCTAAAGACAGCAGTAATGAAAAACTGTTTTTT.

The rearrangement uses TRBV27 and TRBJ2-2, with 9 bases lining up with TRBD2. The CDR3 is 17 amino acids. CDR1 and CDR2 (germline): MNHEY, SMNVEV (reference sequence). J was trimmed by 2 bases and V by 2 bases; bases with no gene match: 6. This CDR3 reads CASSLTGSGGNTGELFF. CDR3 coding DNA: TGTGCCAGCAGTTTAACGGGTAGCGGGGGTAACACCGGGGAGCTGTTTTTT.

The gene calls are TRBV7-2 and TRBJ1-4; weak D call: TRBD1 (5 bases). Germline assignment: CDR1 SGHTA and CDR2 FQGNSA. The V end was cut by 6 bases, the J end by 10 bases, with 12 bases between. The CDR3 contains 12 residues. The CDR3 DNA is TGTGCCAGCAGGCACGGGACGGGAAAACTGTTTTTT. As protein: CASRHGTGKLFF.

A single count supports this clone. This chain joins TRBV6-6 and TRBJ1-4, with D tentatively TRBD1 (6 bases). Germline V CDR1 and CDR2: MNHNY, SVGAGI (reference sequence). V lost 5 bases to trimming and J lost 0 bases, with 16 bases between them. This CDR3 is built from 17 residues. This chain's CDR3 is CASSPGRGVATNEKLFF. The DNA for the CDR3 is TGTGCCAGCAGTCCAGGCAGGGGAGTTGCAACTAATGAAAAACTGTTTTTT.

V usage is TRBV30 and J usage is TRBJ1-3, with D possibly matching TRBD1 (5 bases). V lost 0 bases and J lost 2, with 17 bases in between. Per the germline V gene, CDR1 is GTSNPN and CDR2 is SVGIG (reference sequence). The CDR3 contains 17 residues. The CDR3 sequence: CAWSVRGMGGAGNTIYF. The CDR3 nucleotides read TGTGCCTGGAGTGTACGAGGCATGGGGGGTGCTGGAAACACCATATATTTT.

This chain links TRBV28 with TRBJ2-7; tentative D call: TRBD2 (5 bases). The germline V gene encodes CDR1 MDHEN and CDR2 SYDVKM. Trimming shortened V by 1 base and J by 7 bases, and 11 bases separated the two germline ends. The CDR3 runs to 13 residues. CDR3: CASSLYRSGEQYF. Here the CDR3 DNA reads TGTGCCAGCAGTTTATATAGGTCGGGAGAGCAGTACTTC.

This clone was observed a few times. A much larger clone lies one base from this, so it may be a read error. The same CDR3 can be traced to other DNA sequences in this sample. The chain uses TRBV5-6 and TRBJ1-2; TRBD1 agrees at 7 bases. The germline CDR1 and CDR2 sequences are SGHDT and YYEEEE. V shed 0 bases and J 4 bases; nucleotides not matched to a gene: 9. This CDR3 spans 16 amino acids. Here the CDR3 DNA reads TGTGCCAGCAGCTTGGGGCAGGGGGGGATTCCCTATGGCTACACCTTC. Its protein is CASSLGQGGIPYGYTF.

The J gene is TRBJ1-3, the V gene TRBV7-2; TRBD1 is a possible D gene (5 bases). CDR1 is SGHTA and CDR2 is FQGNSA in the germline V gene. The CDR3 length is 15 residues. V was clipped by 2 bases and J by 0 bases, with 8 bases between them. The CDR3 DNA follows: TGTGCCAGCAGCTTATCAGGGAACTCTGGAAACACCATATATTTT. It codes for CASSLSGNSGNTIYF.